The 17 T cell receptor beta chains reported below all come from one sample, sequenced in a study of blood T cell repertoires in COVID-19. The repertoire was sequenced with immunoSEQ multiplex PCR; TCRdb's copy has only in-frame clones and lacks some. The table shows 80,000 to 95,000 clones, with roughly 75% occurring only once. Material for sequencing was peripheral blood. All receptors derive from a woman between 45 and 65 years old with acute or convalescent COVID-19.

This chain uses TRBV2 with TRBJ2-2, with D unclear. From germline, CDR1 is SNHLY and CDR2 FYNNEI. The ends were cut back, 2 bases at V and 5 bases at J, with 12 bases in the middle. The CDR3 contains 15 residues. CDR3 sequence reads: CASSENGLETGELFF. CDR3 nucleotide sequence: TGTGCCAGCAGTGAAAATGGGCTCGAGACCGGGGAGCTGTTTTTT.

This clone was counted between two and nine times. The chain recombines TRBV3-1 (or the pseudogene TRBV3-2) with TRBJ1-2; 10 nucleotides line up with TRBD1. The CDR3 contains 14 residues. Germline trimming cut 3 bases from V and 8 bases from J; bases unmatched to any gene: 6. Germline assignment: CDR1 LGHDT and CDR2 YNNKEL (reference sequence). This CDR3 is CASSHAGQGIGYTF. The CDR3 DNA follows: TGTGCCAGCAGCCACGCGGGACAGGGGATAGGCTACACCTTC.

CDR3 in amino acids: CASTLKLGSDTEAFF. The CDR3 coding sequence is TGTGCCAGCACCCTCAAGCTAGGCTCGGACACTGAAGCTTTCTTT. The chain combines TRBV7-9 with TRBJ1-1; D not resolved. Trimming removed 7 bases at V and 3 bases at J, with 18 bases between. In germline, CDR1 is SEHNR, CDR2 FQNEAQ (reference sequence). The CDR3 consists of 15 residues.

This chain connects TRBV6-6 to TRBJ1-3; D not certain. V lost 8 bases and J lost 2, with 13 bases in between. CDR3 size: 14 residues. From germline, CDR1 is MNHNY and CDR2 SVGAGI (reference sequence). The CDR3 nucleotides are TGTGCCAGCGAGAGCCCCGGGACTGGAAACACCATATATTTT. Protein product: CASESPGTGNTIYF.

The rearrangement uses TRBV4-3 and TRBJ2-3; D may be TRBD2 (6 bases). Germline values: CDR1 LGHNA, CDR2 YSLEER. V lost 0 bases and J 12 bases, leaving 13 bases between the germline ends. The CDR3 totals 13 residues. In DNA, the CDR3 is TGCGCCAGCAGCCAAGATAGAGGGACTCCCCAGTATTTT. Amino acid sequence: CASSQDRGTPQYF.

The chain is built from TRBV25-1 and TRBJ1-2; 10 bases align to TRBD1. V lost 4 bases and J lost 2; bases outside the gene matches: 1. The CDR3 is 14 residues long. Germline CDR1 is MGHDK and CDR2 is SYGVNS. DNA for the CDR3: TGTGCCAGCAGTGTGGGACAGGGGAACTATGGCTACACCTTC. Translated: CASSVGQGNYGYTF.

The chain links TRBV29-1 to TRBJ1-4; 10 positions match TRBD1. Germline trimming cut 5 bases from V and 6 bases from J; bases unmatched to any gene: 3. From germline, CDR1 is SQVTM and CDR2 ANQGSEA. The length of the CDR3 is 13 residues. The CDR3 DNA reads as TGCAGCGTTATGACAGGGGGCCATGAAAAACTGTTTTTT. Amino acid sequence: CSVMTGGHEKLFF.

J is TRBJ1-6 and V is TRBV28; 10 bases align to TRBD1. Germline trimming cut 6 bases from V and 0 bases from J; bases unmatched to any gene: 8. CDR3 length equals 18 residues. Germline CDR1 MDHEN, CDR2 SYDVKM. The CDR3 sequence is CASRLAGQGLSYNSPLHF. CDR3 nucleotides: TGTGCCAGCAGGCTCGCGGGACAGGGGCTCTCCTATAATTCACCCCTCCACTTT.

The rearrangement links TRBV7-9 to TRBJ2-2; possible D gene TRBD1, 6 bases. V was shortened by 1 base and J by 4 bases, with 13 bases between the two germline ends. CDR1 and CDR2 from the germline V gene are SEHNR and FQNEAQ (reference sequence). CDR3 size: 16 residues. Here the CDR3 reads CASSLGTGMGTGELFF. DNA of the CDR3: TGTGCCAGCAGCTTAGGAACAGGGATGGGCACCGGGGAGCTGTTTTTT.

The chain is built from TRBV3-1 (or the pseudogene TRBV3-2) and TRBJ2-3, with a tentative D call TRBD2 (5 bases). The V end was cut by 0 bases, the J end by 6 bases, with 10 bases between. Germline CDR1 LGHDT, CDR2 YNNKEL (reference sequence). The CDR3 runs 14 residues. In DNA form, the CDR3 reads TGTGCCAGCAGCCAAGATACCCCGGGGGATACGCAGTATTTT. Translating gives CASSQDTPGDTQYF.

The CDR3 DNA follows: TGTGCCTGGAGTTTGTACTGGACAGACCGAACTGAAGCTTTCTTT. This codes for CAWSLYWTDRTEAFF. The chain carries TRBV30 and TRBJ1-1; a possible D gene is TRBD1 (6 bases). This CDR3 is 15 amino acids long. Deletions cut 2 bases from V and 5 bases from J, with 18 bases between. Per germline, CDR1 GTSNPN and CDR2 SVGIG (reference sequence).

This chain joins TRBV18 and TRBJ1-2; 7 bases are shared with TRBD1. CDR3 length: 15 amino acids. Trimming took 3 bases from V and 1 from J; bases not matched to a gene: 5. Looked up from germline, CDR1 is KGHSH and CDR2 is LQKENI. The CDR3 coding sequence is TGTGCCAGCTCACCCGGGACAGCGCTTAACTATGGCTACACCTTC. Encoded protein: CASSPGTALNYGYTF. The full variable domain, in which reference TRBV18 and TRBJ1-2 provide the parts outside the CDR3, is NAGVMQNPRHLVRRRGQEARLRCSPMKGHSHVYWYRQLPEEGLKFMVYLQKENIIDESGMPKERFSAEFPKEGPSILRIQQVVRGDSAAYFCASSPGTALNYGYTFGSGTRLTVV.

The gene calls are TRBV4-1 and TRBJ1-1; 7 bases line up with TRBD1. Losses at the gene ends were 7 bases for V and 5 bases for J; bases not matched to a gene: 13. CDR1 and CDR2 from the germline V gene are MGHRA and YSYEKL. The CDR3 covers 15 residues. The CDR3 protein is CASTLGAGGRTEAFF. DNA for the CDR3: TGCGCCAGCACCCTAGGGGCAGGGGGTAGGACTGAAGCTTTCTTT.

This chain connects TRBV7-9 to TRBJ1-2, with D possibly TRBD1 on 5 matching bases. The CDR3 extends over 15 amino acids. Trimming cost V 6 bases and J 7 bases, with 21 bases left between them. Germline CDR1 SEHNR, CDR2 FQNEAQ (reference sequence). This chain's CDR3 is CASSKVDSGSFGYTF. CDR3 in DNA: TGTGCCAGCAGTAAGGTTGACAGTGGTTCGTTTGGCTACACCTTC.

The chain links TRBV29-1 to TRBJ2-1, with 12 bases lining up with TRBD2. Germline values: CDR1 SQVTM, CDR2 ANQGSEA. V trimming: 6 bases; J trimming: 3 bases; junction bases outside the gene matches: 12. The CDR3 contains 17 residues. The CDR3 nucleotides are TGCAGCGTCCTTGGACTAGCGGGGAAAACTGGCTACAATGAGCAGTTCTTC. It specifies CSVLGLAGKTGYNEQFF.

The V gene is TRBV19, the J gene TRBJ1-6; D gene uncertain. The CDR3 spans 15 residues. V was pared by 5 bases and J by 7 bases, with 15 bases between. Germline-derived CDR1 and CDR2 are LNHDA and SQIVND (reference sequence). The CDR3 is CASSRTPSPNSPLHF. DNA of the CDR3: TGTGCCAGTAGTCGGACTCCAAGCCCCAATTCACCCCTCCACTTT. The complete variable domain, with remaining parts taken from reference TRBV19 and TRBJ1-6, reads DGGITQSPKYLFRKEGQNVTLSCEQNLNHDAMYWYRQDPGQGLRLIYYSQIVNDFQKGDIAEGYSVSREKKESFPLTVTSAQKNPTAFYLCASSRTPSPNSPLHFGNGTRLTVT.

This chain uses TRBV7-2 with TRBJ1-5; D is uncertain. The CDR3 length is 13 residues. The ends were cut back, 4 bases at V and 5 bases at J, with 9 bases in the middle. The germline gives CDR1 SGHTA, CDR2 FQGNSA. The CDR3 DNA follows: TGTGCCAGCAGCTCCCGGAGGGATCAGCCCCAGCATTTT. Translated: CASSSRRDQPQHF.